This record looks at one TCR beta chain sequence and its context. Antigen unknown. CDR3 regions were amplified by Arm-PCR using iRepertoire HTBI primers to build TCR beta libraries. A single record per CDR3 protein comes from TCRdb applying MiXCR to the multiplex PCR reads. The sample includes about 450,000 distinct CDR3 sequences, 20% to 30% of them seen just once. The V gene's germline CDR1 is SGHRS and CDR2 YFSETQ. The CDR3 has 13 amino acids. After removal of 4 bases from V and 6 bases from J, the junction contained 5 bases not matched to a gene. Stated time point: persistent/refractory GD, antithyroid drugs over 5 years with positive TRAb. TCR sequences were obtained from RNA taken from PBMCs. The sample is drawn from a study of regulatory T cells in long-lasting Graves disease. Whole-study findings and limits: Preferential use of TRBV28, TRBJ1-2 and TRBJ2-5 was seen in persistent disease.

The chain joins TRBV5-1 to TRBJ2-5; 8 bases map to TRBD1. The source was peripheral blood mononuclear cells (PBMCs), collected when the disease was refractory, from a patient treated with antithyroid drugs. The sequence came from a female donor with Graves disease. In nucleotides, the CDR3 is TGCGCCAGCAGCGAGGACAGGGCGCAGACCCAGTACTTC. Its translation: CASSEDRAQTQYF.